These 12 T cell receptor beta chains were sequenced from one sample in a study of blood T cell repertoires in COVID-19 (TCRdb year 2020). The method behind the library was the immunoSEQ multiplex PCR assay. TCRdb retrieved this table from immuneACCESS and kept in-frame rearrangements only. Not all clones are present; in checked studies, unresolved V genes account for under half, and no reason is known for the remainder. This sample gives hundreds of thousands of clones in total; 87% of them show up just once. Of the sample, roughly 6.2% falls within the top ten clones. Sequences were obtained from PBMCs or T cells enriched from blood (not recorded which). The receptor set was obtained from a woman between 40 and 50 years old who had recovered from COVID-19.

CDR3 residues: CASSQVGGSYNEQFF. The CDR3 nucleotides are TGCGCCAGCAGCCAAGTTGGAGGCTCCTACAATGAGCAGTTCTTC. The chain recombines TRBV4-3 with TRBJ2-1; D might be TRBD2 (5 bases). The CDR3 has 15 amino acids. Germline assignment: CDR1 LGHNA and CDR2 YSLEER. Trimming removed 1 base at V and 0 bases at J, with 7 bases between.

This clone was seen once. The chain uses TRBV27 and TRBJ2-1, with TRBD2 matching 7 bases. This CDR3 region has 18 residues. V shed 8 bases, J shed 5 bases, and the junction held 21 bases outside the gene matches. Germline CDR1 MNHEY, CDR2 SMNVEV (reference sequence). The CDR3 DNA sequence: TGTGCCAGCCGCCCCGCAGCGGGATGGAGGAGTTTGAACAATGAGCAGTTCTTC. Protein: CASRPAAGWRSLNNEQFF.

The rearrangement uses TRBV11-2 and TRBJ2-3; D uncertain. The CDR3 is made up of 15 amino acids. Trimming removed 0 bases from V and 4 bases from J, with 11 bases in between. Germline assignment: CDR1 SGHAT and CDR2 FQNNGV. CDR3 coding DNA: TGTGCCAGCAGCTTAGATAAAAGGAGCGCAGATACGCAGTATTTT. This sequence encodes CASSLDKRSADTQYF.

The chain joins TRBV19 to TRBJ2-7, with 7 bases identical to TRBD2. The CDR3 has 14 amino acids. CDR1 and CDR2 (germline): LNHDA, SQIVND (reference sequence). Trimming at V came to 4 bases and at J to 4 bases, leaving 7 bases not matched to a gene. CDR3: CASSRKRDHYEQYF. The CDR3 nucleotides read TGTGCCAGTAGTAGAAAGCGGGACCATTACGAGCAGTACTTC.

The chain is built from TRBV30 and TRBJ1-4; perhaps TRBD1 as D (6 bases). The V gene lost 1 base and the J gene lost 4 bases, with 19 bases spanning the gap. The CDR3 spans 17 residues. The V gene's germline CDR1 is GTSNPN and CDR2 SVGIG (reference sequence). CDR3 in amino acids: CAWSARRTGFVNEKLFF. Written as DNA, the CDR3 is TGTGCCTGGAGTGCCCGACGTACAGGGTTTGTTAATGAAAAACTGTTTTTT.

This clone showed up many times. The chain carries TRBV10-3 and TRBJ1-6; TRBD1 matches at 9 bases. CDR3 length: 15 residues. V shed 6 bases, J shed 7 bases, and the junction held 7 bases outside the gene matches. Germline V CDR1 and CDR2: ENHRY, SYGVKD. The CDR3 spells CAIRFGTGWNSPLHF. The CDR3 coding sequence is TGTGCCATCAGGTTCGGGACAGGGTGGAATTCACCCCTCCACTTT.

This chain joins TRBV7-9 and TRBJ1-5, with a tentative D call TRBD1 (5 bases). V lost 4 bases and J lost 5, with 18 bases in between. The CDR3 runs to 16 residues. Per the germline V gene, CDR1 is SEHNR and CDR2 is FQNEAQ (reference sequence). CDR3 amino acids: CASSSTRTGPHQPQHF. CDR3 nucleotide sequence: TGTGCCAGCAGCTCAACCCGCACAGGTCCTCATCAGCCCCAGCATTTT.

This chain connects TRBV5-1 to TRBJ2-1; D remains unclear. The ends were cut back, 0 bases at V and 4 bases at J, with 11 bases in the middle. The CDR3 has 15 residues. The V gene's germline CDR1 is SGHRS and CDR2 YFSETQ. CDR3 in DNA: TGCGCCAGCAGCTTGGATGGAGTGGGTTACAATGAGCAGTTCTTC. Translation: CASSLDGVGYNEQFF.

As for this clone: One junction end does not reproduce the germline sequence, and a read error may be involved. The CDR3 loop is CASSLGGTGANVLTF. In DNA, the CDR3 is TGTGCCAGCAGCTTGGGAGGAACTGGGGCTAACGTCCTGACTTTC. The V gene is TRBV7-2, the J gene TRBJ2-6; a possible D gene is TRBD2 (6 bases). This CDR3 has 15 amino acids. Germline lookup yields CDR1 SGHTA and CDR2 FQGNSA.

V gene TRBV19 combines with J gene TRBJ2-5; TRBD2 matches 7 bases. V gave up 8 bases and J gave up 0 bases; unmatched junction bases: 0. Germline V gives CDR1 LNHDA, CDR2 SQIVND (reference sequence). This CDR3 has 12 residues. CDR3 loop: CASGTNQETQYF. CDR3 DNA: TGTGCCAGTGGGACTAACCAAGAGACCCAGTACTTC.

V is TRBV4-2 and J is TRBJ1-1, with D hard to call. The CDR3 extends over 15 amino acids. Germline-derived CDR1 and CDR2 are LGHNA and YNFKEQ. V was clipped by 0 bases and J by 1 base, with 9 bases between them. The CDR3 DNA is TGTGCCAGCAGCCAAGATCTAAGTGGGAACACTGAAGCTTTCTTT. Encoded protein: CASSQDLSGNTEAFF.

The genes are TRBV4-3 and TRBJ2-7; a possible D gene is TRBD2 (6 bases). The CDR3 contains 16 residues. V gave up 4 bases and J gave up 0 bases, with 16 bases separating them. CDR1 is LGHNA and CDR2 is YSLEER in the germline V gene. The DNA of the CDR3 is TGCGCCAGCAGCCCAAAACGGGACTGGGGCTCCTACGAGCAGTACTTC. Translation: CASSPKRDWGSYEQYF.